The TCR beta chain under discussion was sequenced for a study of blood T cell repertoires in COVID-19 (dated by TCRdb to 2020 to 2022). With respect to the entire study: The collaborator samples originated in the United States, Italy and Spain and spanned the acute and convalescent phases of COVID-19. Nearly every sample came with metadata listing a de-identified subject ID, COVID-19 status, age in years and sex. Subjects who had been exposed to COVID-19, were actively infected with it, or had recovered from it provided the deeply sampled blood TCRbeta repertoires that made up the dataset. The material from the prospective study consisted of cDNA or gDNA derived from T cells, B-cell-depleted T cells, or PBMCs. The samples were drawn from the first 160 participants of the ongoing ImmuneRACE study and from under 1,500 subjects provided by 6 global collaborators. Where available, HLA class I and class II types were taken from metadata supplied by the sample provider and were not determined by assay-based typing. A freely available public database, intended as a resource for researchers studying the immune response to SARS-CoV-2, is where the repertoires were released. General findings and caveats noted by the study authors: How much clinical and demographic metadata was included differed by source and by participant, and the metadata was provided uncurated.

TCRbeta CDR3 regions were amplified from genomic DNA using the immunoSEQ Assay, a bias-controlled multiplex PCR. In the source study's methods: Within the assay, amplification of reference gene primers was used to estimate how many nucleated cells each sample contained. Sequence reads were collapsed and filtered to measure the absolute abundance of every unique TCRbeta CDR3 rearrangement. For each sample, productive Simpson clonality was calculated by taking the square root of Simpson's diversity index across productive rearrangements. TCRdb retrieved this table from immuneACCESS and kept in-frame rearrangements only. Not all clones are present; in checked studies, unresolved V genes account for under half, and no reason is known for the remainder. The DNA was the basis for D and trimming; V, J and clone size are from that table. The sample table records 250,000 to 400,000 clones; 90% of these occur just once. Together, the top ten hold 2.5% to 3% of the sample.

At one collaborating source in Seattle, patients were enrolled during active infection and were followed longitudinally through the course of disease. Whole blood was collected in K2EDTA tubes by collaborating institutions according to the institutions' own protocols. For TCRbeta analysis, collaborators shipped samples in one of three forms: frozen whole blood, isolated PBMCs, or DNA extracted from either of those sample types. CDR1 and CDR2 are read off the germline V gene as MNHEY and SVGEGT. The CDR3 goes from the cysteine to the phenylalanine over 18 residues. The read is trimmed to its CDR3 DNA, 54 bases read in frame from base 1. Trimming costs V 3 bases and J 0 bases, and their ends lie 18 bases apart. Notes on this clone: Its antigen specificity is not known. No base qualities exist here, and no much larger clone lies one base off it.

The rearranged segments are TRBV6-2 or TRBV6-3 and TRBJ2-1; the D gene cannot be resolved reliably. The sequence was obtained from a woman aged 30 to 39 with COVID-19, enrolled during active disease. Source material: peripheral blood. The nucleotide sequence is TGTGCCAGCAGTTATCTGACACTGACCTTAAGCTCCTACAATGAGCAGTTCTTC. It translates to CASSYLTLTLSSYNEQFF.